The 32 T cell receptor beta chains in this list originate from one sample, sequenced in a study of T cell responses to AZD1222 COVID-19 vaccine. Here immunoSEQ multiplex PCR was the method, and the copy in TCRdb shows in-frame clones only, minus some. In the table there are around 100,000 clones, about nine tenths of which are singletons. The sample was peripheral blood, taken on day 0 of AZD1222 vaccination. The receptors were gathered from an adult in good health.

This chain uses TRBV9 with TRBJ1-5; 7 bases are shared with TRBD1. V was pared by 2 bases and J by 5 bases, with 4 bases of the junction left unmatched. The CDR3 has 14 residues. CDR1 is SGDLS, CDR2 YYNGEE, per germline. The chain's CDR3 is CASSVGTEDQPQHF. CDR3 DNA sequence: TGTGCCAGCAGCGTCGGGACAGAAGATCAGCCCCAGCATTTT.

V usage is TRBV19 and J usage is TRBJ1-6; no clear D gene. Germline V gene sequence: CDR1 LNHDA, CDR2 SQIVND (reference sequence). The CDR3 is made up of 13 amino acids. The germline V and J ends were trimmed by 5 bases and 9 bases, with 11 bases remaining between them. CDR3: CASSSPGRSPLHF. CDR3 sequence (DNA): TGTGCCAGTAGTTCCCCAGGACGTTCACCCCTCCACTTT. The complete variable domain, with remaining parts taken from reference TRBV19 and TRBJ1-6, reads DGGITQSPKYLFRKEGQNVTLSCEQNLNHDAMYWYRQDPGQGLRLIYYSQIVNDFQKGDIAEGYSVSREKKESFPLTVTSAQKNPTAFYLCASSSPGRSPLHFGNGTRLTVT.

The chain uses TRBV4-1 and TRBJ1-3, with D uncertain. Between the trimmed V and J ends, which lost 5 bases and 0 bases, there was a span of 11 bases. In germline, CDR1 is MGHRA, CDR2 YSYEKL. The CDR3 runs to 15 residues. CDR3 amino acids: CASSVYRDSGNTIYF. CDR3 sequence (DNA): TGCGCCAGCAGCGTTTACCGGGACTCTGGAAACACCATATATTTT.

The table lists this clone with a count of one. The chain couples TRBV19 to TRBJ1-3, with D possibly matching TRBD1 (5 bases). The CDR3 length is 14 residues. V shed 5 bases and J shed 0 bases, with 8 bases lying between them. Germline V gene lookup returns CDR1 LNHDA and CDR2 SQIVND (reference sequence). The CDR3 bases are TGTGCCAGTAGTCATGACAGCTCTGGAAACACCATATATTTT. It specifies CASSHDSSGNTIYF.

The CDR3 region is CASSRDRESNEQFF. CDR3 nucleotides: TGTGCCAGCAGCCGGGACAGGGAGAGCAATGAGCAGTTCTTC. The chain employs TRBV2 and TRBJ2-1, with 9 bases matching TRBD1. Germline CDR1 and CDR2: SNHLY and FYNNEI. The CDR3 runs 14 residues. The J segment lost 6 bases and the V segment lost 6 bases, leaving 6 bases of the junction unmatched.

The chain combines TRBV6-5 with TRBJ1-2; the D gene is possibly TRBD1 (5 bases). V shed 2 bases and J shed 8 bases, with 18 bases lying between them. CDR1 and CDR2 from the germline V gene are MNHEY and SVGAGI. This CDR3 is 15 amino acids long. CDR3 DNA sequence: TGTGCCAGCAGTTACGGGGCAGGTTATCTTGGAGGCTACACCTTC. This encodes CASSYGAGYLGGYTF.

The V call is TRBV2, the J call TRBJ1-1; 7 positions agree with TRBD1. Germline V gives CDR1 SNHLY, CDR2 FYNNEI. This CDR3 contains 13 residues. V shed 8 bases and J 11 bases; nucleotides not matched to a gene: 14. The DNA of the CDR3 is TGTGCCAGCCATGGGACGACAGGGTGGGCCGCTTTCTTT. Translation: CASHGTTGWAAFF. The full variable domain, completed using reference TRBV2 and TRBJ1-1, is EPEVTQTPSHQVTQMGQEVILRCVPISNHLYFYWYRQILGQKVEFLVSFYNNEISEKSEIFDDQFSVERPDGSNFTLKIRSTKLEDSAMYFCASHGTTGWAAFFGQGTRLTVV.

CDR3 DNA: TGTGCCACCAGTGGGGGACAGGGGACATCCTACAATGAGCAGTTCTTC. This codes for CATSGGQGTSYNEQFF. V gene TRBV24-1 combines with J gene TRBJ2-1; 10 bases fit TRBD1. V was pared by 5 bases and J by 1 base, with 4 bases of the junction left unmatched. This CDR3 comprises 16 residues. Looked up from germline, CDR1 is KGHDR and CDR2 is SFDVKD.

V is TRBV15 and J is TRBJ1-5; the D gene is possibly TRBD1 (5 bases). The CDR3 length is 16 residues. Germline V gives CDR1 LNHNV, CDR2 YYDKDF (reference sequence). The V end was cut by 3 bases, the J end by 1 base, with 13 bases between. The DNA of the CDR3 is TGTGCCACCAGCAGCACCAGGGAGAGGAGCAATCAGCCCCAGCATTTT. Its translation: CATSSTRERSNQPQHF. The full variable domain, its missing parts supplied by reference TRBV15 and TRBJ1-5, is DAMVIQNPRYQVTQFGKPVTLSCSQTLNHNVMYWYQQKSSQAPKLLFHYYDKDFNNEADTPDNFQSRRPNTSFCFLDIRSPGLGDTAMYLCATSSTRERSNQPQHFGDGTRLSIL.

This clone came up once. The genes are TRBV3-1 (or the pseudogene TRBV3-2) and TRBJ2-3; no firm D call. The V end lost 1 base, the J end lost 2 bases, and 16 bases lay between the germline ends. Germline CDR1 LGHDT, CDR2 YNNKEL (reference sequence). The CDR3 is made up of 17 amino acids. CDR3 in amino acids: CASSQVIMGTYTDTQYF. DNA for the CDR3: TGTGCCAGCAGCCAAGTAATAATGGGTACCTACACAGATACGCAGTATTTT.

The chain is built from TRBV2 and TRBJ2-7, with 10 bases matching TRBD2. Losses at the gene ends were 6 bases for V and 0 bases for J; bases not matched to a gene: 5. This CDR3 contains 15 residues. The germline V gene encodes CDR1 SNHLY and CDR2 FYNNEI. The CDR3 sequence is CASSERGGSSYEQYF. Written as DNA, the CDR3 is TGTGCCAGCAGCGAGCGGGGGGGCTCCTCCTACGAGCAGTACTTC.

This clone turned up a few times. The rearrangement links TRBV13 to TRBJ1-5; D is perhaps TRBD1 (6 bases). With 0 bases removed from V and 0 bases from J, the gap between germline ends came to 9 bases. The length of the CDR3 is 16 residues. Germline assignment: CDR1 PRHDT and CDR2 FYEKMQ (reference sequence). CDR3 nucleotides: TGTGCCAGCAGCTTAGGGGTGGGGGCTAGCAATCAGCCCCAGCATTTT. Translated, it gives CASSLGVGASNQPQHF.

This chain joins TRBV3-1 (or the pseudogene TRBV3-2) and TRBJ1-1; 8 bases are a match to TRBD1. This CDR3 is 15 amino acids long. The V gene end was trimmed by 8 bases and the J gene end by 2 bases; junction bases not matched to a gene: 10. Germline loops: CDR1 LGHDT, CDR2 YNNKEL (reference sequence). CDR3 protein: CASCTRDRCNTEAFF. The DNA of the CDR3 is TGTGCCAGCTGTACCCGGGACAGGTGTAACACTGAAGCTTTCTTT.

The CDR3 reads CANKAGGRNIQYF. CDR3 bases: TGTGCCAACAAGGCCGGGGGCCGAAACATTCAGTACTTC. V is TRBV2 and J is TRBJ2-4; possibly TRBD1 or TRBD2 for D (6 bases each). This CDR3 is 13 amino acids long. The germline V and J ends were trimmed by 10 bases and 6 bases, with 16 bases remaining between them. In germline, CDR1 is SNHLY, CDR2 FYNNEI.

This sequence joins TRBV7-9 and TRBJ1-5; maybe TRBD1 (5 bases). The germline V gene has CDR1 SEHNR and CDR2 FQNEAQ (reference sequence). The V end lost 1 base, the J end lost 6 bases, and 7 bases lay between the germline ends. The CDR3 runs to 13 residues. CDR3 sequence (DNA): TGTGCCAGCAGCTTAGAGGGACTTCAGCCCCAGCATTTT. Protein: CASSLEGLQPQHF.

This clone was seen once. This chain links TRBV5-5 with TRBJ2-7, with no clear D. The CDR3 contains 14 residues. Germline values: CDR1 SGHKS, CDR2 YYEKEE (reference sequence). V lost 0 bases, J lost 0 bases, and 7 bases lay in between. The CDR3 sequence: CASSLDVSSYEQYF. For the CDR3, the DNA is TGTGCCAGCAGCTTGGATGTCAGCTCCTACGAGCAGTACTTC.

The rearrangement uses TRBV12-3 or TRBV12-4 and TRBJ1-4; 7 bases map to TRBD1. J gave up 7 bases and V 6 bases, and 5 bases lay outside the gene matches. The CDR3 spans 13 residues. The CDR3 is CASSQGQPEKLFF. Here the CDR3 DNA reads TGTGCCAGCAGCCAGGGACAGCCTGAAAAACTGTTTTTT.

The J gene is TRBJ1-6, the V gene TRBV2; 9 bases match TRBD1. V was pared by 6 bases and J by 8 bases, with 5 bases of the junction left unmatched. CDR1 SNHLY and CDR2 FYNNEI come from the germline V gene. The CDR3 runs to 14 residues. CDR3 coding DNA: TGTGCCAGCAGCATACAGGGGGCTGATTCACCCCTCCACTTT. The encoded protein is CASSIQGADSPLHF.

The chain is built from TRBV7-9 and TRBJ2-2; 13 nucleotides align to TRBD2. CDR1 and CDR2 (germline): SEHNR, FQNEAQ (reference sequence). The CDR3 is 16 amino acids. The V gene end was trimmed by 5 bases and the J gene end by 7 bases; junction bases not matched to a gene: 7. CDR3 nucleotide sequence: TGTGCCAGCAGCCCAGGGACTAGCGGGGCCGGCGGGGAGCTGTTTTTT. This codes for CASSPGTSGAGGELFF.

This sequence joins TRBV19 and TRBJ2-3; a possible D gene is TRBD2 (5 bases). The germline V gene encodes CDR1 LNHDA and CDR2 SQIVND (reference sequence). The CDR3 is made up of 16 amino acids. V was pared by 7 bases and J by 6 bases, with 23 bases between. As DNA, the CDR3 is TGTGCCAGTACCCACGCTCTAGGAGGTTCCCCCGATACGCAGTATTTT. It codes for CASTHALGGSPDTQYF.

The chain joins TRBV6-5 to TRBJ2-1; TRBD2 matches 10 bases. J was trimmed by 8 bases and V by 6 bases; bases with no gene match: 4. The V gene's germline CDR1 is MNHEY and CDR2 SVGAGI. This CDR3 spans 13 amino acids. This chain's CDR3 is CASSTSGVDEQFF. DNA of the CDR3: TGTGCCAGCAGCACTAGCGGGGTCGATGAGCAGTTCTTC.

V is TRBV21-1 and J is TRBJ1-6. TRBV21-1 is noted as a pseudogene. CDR3 length: 17 amino acids. The CDR3 loop reads CASSKVERVVDNSPLHF. The CDR3 region has the DNA TGTGCCAGCAGCAAAGTAGAGAGGGTAGTGGATAATTCACCCCTCCACTTT.

The J gene is TRBJ1-1, the V gene TRBV18; D remains unclear. Trimming pared 3 bases from V and 4 bases from J, leaving 6 bases between. The CDR3 runs to 12 residues. Germline CDR1 reads KGHSH; CDR2 reads LQKENI. The CDR3 bases are TGTGCCAGCTCACCCCTACTCACTGAAGCTTTCTTT. It encodes CASSPLLTEAFF.

The chain employs TRBV19 and TRBJ1-1, with D hard to call. CDR3 length equals 10 residues. Germline CDR1 LNHDA, CDR2 SQIVND (reference sequence). V dropped 6 bases and J dropped 5 bases, with 4 bases sitting between them. The DNA of the CDR3 is TGTGCCAGTAGGGAGACTGAAGCTTTCTTT. Translating gives CASRETEAFF.

This sequence joins TRBV19 and TRBJ1-2; 7 nucleotides agree with TRBD1. CDR1 and CDR2 from the germline V gene are LNHDA and SQIVND (reference sequence). V trimming: 7 bases; J trimming: 7 bases; junction bases outside the gene matches: 3. The CDR3 is 11 residues long. In DNA, the CDR3 is TGTGCCAGTAAAGGGGGCATTGGCTACACCTTC. Its protein is CASKGGIGYTF.

The J gene is TRBJ2-5, the V gene TRBV5-4, with a possible D match to TRBD2 (6 bases). This CDR3 region has 14 residues. The V end lost 1 base, the J end lost 1 base, and 8 bases lay between the germline ends. Germline V gene data show CDR1 as SGHNT and CDR2 as YYREEE (reference sequence). CDR3 protein: CASSLTGLQETQYF. The CDR3 DNA is TGTGCCAGCAGCTTGACGGGACTCCAAGAGACCCAGTACTTC.

The chain combines TRBV5-1 with TRBJ1-1; no firm D call. The germline CDR1 and CDR2 sequences are SGHRS and YFSETQ. The CDR3 covers 14 residues. Trimming shortened V by 4 bases and J by 1 base, and 11 bases separated the two germline ends. DNA for the CDR3: TGCGCCAGCAGCACCGTCTCGGGGAACACTGAAGCTTTCTTT. Translated: CASSTVSGNTEAFF. The variable domain in full, completed from reference TRBV5-1 and TRBJ1-1, reads KAGVTQTPRYLIKTRGQQVTLSCSPISGHRSVSWYQQTPGQGLQFLFEYFSETQRNKGNFPGRFSGRQFSNSRSEMNVSTLELGDSALYLCASSTVSGNTEAFFGQGTRLTVV.

V usage is TRBV6-4 and J usage is TRBJ1-2; TRBD1 agrees at 8 bases. V was clipped by 0 bases and J by 2 bases; unmatched bases: 2. The CDR3 sequence is 15 residues long. In germline, CDR1 is MRHNA, CDR2 SNTAGT. CDR3 sequence reads: CASSDSRTGNYGYTF. The DNA of the CDR3 is TGTGCCAGCAGTGACTCGAGGACAGGGAACTATGGCTACACCTTC.

This clone has just one count. The chain carries TRBV6-1 and TRBJ1-1; maybe TRBD1 (5 bases). Trimming left V 2 bases short and J 1 base short, with 8 bases between. The CDR3 runs to 14 residues. Per the germline V gene, CDR1 is MNHNS and CDR2 is SASEGT. The CDR3 region is CASSEWGKNTEAFF. The CDR3 bases are TGTGCCAGCAGTGAATGGGGGAAGAACACTGAAGCTTTCTTT.

The chain couples TRBV5-4 to TRBJ1-3; D is ambiguous. CDR1 and CDR2 from the germline V gene are SGHNT and YYREEE (reference sequence). Trimming removed 0 bases at V and 4 bases at J, with 2 bases between. CDR3 length: 12 amino acids. CDR3 loop: CASSLDGNTIYF. The CDR3 DNA sequence: TGTGCCAGCAGCTTGGACGGAAACACCATATATTTT. Full variable domain (remainder filled in from reference TRBV5-4 and TRBJ1-3): ETGVTQSPTHLIKTRGQQVTLRCSSQSGHNTVSWYQQALGQGPQFIFQYYREEENGRGNFPPRFSGLQFPNYSSELNVNALELDDSALYLCASSLDGNTIYFGEGSWLTVV.

In DNA form, the CDR3 reads TGTGCCAGCAGCCCACAGGGGTGGTATGGCTACACCTTC. Its translation is CASSPQGWYGYTF. The J gene is TRBJ1-2, the V gene TRBV28; 7 nucleotides match TRBD1. The junction had 6 bases not matched to a gene; V was cut back by 6 bases and J by 5 bases. The CDR3 loop spans 13 amino acids. The germline CDR1 and CDR2 sequences are MDHEN and SYDVKM.

This chain joins TRBV6-5 and TRBJ2-1; D gene uncertain. Trimming removed 2 bases from V and 1 base from J, with 3 bases in between. The length of the CDR3 is 13 residues. Germline-derived CDR1 and CDR2 are MNHEY and SVGAGI. CDR3 sequence reads: CASSYKSYNEQFF. CDR3 coding DNA: TGTGCCAGCAGTTACAAATCCTACAATGAGCAGTTCTTC.